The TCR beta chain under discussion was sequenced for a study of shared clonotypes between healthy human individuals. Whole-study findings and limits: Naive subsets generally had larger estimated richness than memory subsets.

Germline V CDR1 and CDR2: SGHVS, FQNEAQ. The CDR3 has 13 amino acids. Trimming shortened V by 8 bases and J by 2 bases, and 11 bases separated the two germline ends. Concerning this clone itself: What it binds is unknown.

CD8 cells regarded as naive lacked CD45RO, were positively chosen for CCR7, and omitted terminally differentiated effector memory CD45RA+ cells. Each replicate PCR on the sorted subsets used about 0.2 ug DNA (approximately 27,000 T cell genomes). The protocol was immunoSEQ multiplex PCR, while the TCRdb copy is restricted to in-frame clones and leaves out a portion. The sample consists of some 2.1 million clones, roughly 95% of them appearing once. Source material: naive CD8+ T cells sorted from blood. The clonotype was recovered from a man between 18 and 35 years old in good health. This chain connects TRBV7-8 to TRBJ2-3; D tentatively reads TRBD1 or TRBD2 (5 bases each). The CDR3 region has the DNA TGTGCCAGCGGCTCGGGGCTCACAGATACGCAGTATTTT. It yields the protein CASGSGLTDTQYF.